The 5 T cell receptor beta chains listed next were all sequenced from one sample in a study of cytomegalovirus exposure and HLA in healthy donors. Amplification used 60 Vbeta primers and 13 Jbeta primers. Sequencing used immunoSEQ multiplex PCR; TCRdb keeps in-frame clones, though not all of them. Altogether more than 100,000 clones are present, over 70% being singletons, with the ten largest covering 3.5% to 4.5%. The sequenced sample was PBMCs. The receptor source for this set is a man in his fifties in good health and CMV-seropositive.

V usage is TRBV2 and J usage is TRBJ2-5, with 7 bases that match TRBD2. J was trimmed by 2 bases and V by 3 bases; bases with no gene match: 6. The V gene's germline CDR1 is SNHLY and CDR2 FYNNEI. The CDR3 is 15 residues long. CDR3 amino acids: CASSEAGDRQETQYF. The DNA of the CDR3 is TGTGCCAGCAGTGAGGCGGGGGACCGGCAAGAGACCCAGTACTTC.

The CDR3 reads CATLSTGSGELFF. Here the CDR3 DNA reads TGTGCCACCCTCTCTACAGGGTCCGGGGAGCTGTTTTTT. The chain carries TRBV27 and TRBJ2-2; the D gene is possibly TRBD1 (6 bases). Per germline, CDR1 MNHEY and CDR2 SMNVEV (reference sequence). The ends were cut back, 10 bases at V and 6 bases at J, with 15 bases in the middle. The CDR3 sequence is 13 residues long.

This chain uses TRBV23-1 with TRBJ2-3; 11 nucleotides agree with TRBD1. TRBV23-1 is an ORF; its function is uncertain. This CDR3 is built from 19 residues. V gave up 2 bases and J gave up 3 bases; unmatched junction bases: 13. CDR3 nucleotides: TGCGCCAGCAGTCAAAGCGGACAGGGGGCATCGAGGAGGACAGATACGCAGTATTTT. This codes for CASSQSGQGASRRTDTQYF.

This clone is categorized as medium-sized. The CDR3 end shows no conserved phenylalanine or tryptophan, and so a read error is likely. No DNA is shown, since the ends of the CDR3 on it are uncertain; the CDR3 is the one TCRdb lists. The CDR3 sequence is CASSRAPPEDIEL. This chain connects TRBV7-9 to TRBJ2-7; the D call of TRBD1 is as the table states it, not checked on the DNA. The CDR3 is 13 amino acids long, termini counted. Germline CDR1 SEHNR, CDR2 FQNEAQ (reference sequence).

This chain links TRBV9 with TRBJ1-2, with a possible D match to TRBD1 (6 bases). This CDR3 has 15 residues. The ends were cut back, 4 bases at V and 6 bases at J, with 19 bases in the middle. CDR1 and CDR2 (germline): SGDLS, YYNGEE. The CDR3 DNA sequence: TGTGCCAGCAGCTCTAGCCTTTACAGGGCCCATGGCTACACCTTC. This sequence encodes CASSSSLYRAHGYTF.